The table lists the clone carrying this TCR beta chain with a few counts. Its antigen is unknown. This record comes from a study of naive and memory T cell subsets. General observations from the study: Expression changes during T cell differentiation may affect RNA-based TCR counts. Naive and memory subsets had different power law exponents for TCR abundance. A few larger clonotypes appeared in naive repertoires, especially CD8, possibly memory cells re-expressing CD45RA. A clonotype means one alpha or beta sequence, not an alpha/beta pair.

Sequential positive selection took CD4 T cells first, then CD8 T cells. The CDR3 runs 14 residues. CDR1 is GTSNPN, CDR2 SVGIG, per germline (reference sequence). V lost 2 bases, J lost 2 bases, and 5 bases stayed unmatched. The beta constant-region primer was an equimolar mix of two oligonucleotides covering TRBC1 and TRBC2. Four rounds of PCR amplified the ligated cDNA using nested alpha and beta constant-region primers plus SP2. TCRdb processed the UMI-ligation and nested PCR reads anew with MiXCR; each CDR3 protein has one entry. Of some 82,000 distinct CDR3 sequences detected, approximately 11% appear once; the ten largest clones hold just over 0.13%.

The sample taken for sequencing was naive CD4+ T cells from blood. The clonotype was recovered from a human donor in good health. V usage is TRBV30 and J usage is TRBJ2-7, with TRBD2 identical over 8 bases. CDR3 in DNA: TGTGCCTGGAGTCGGAACGGGAGGGCCTACGAGCAGTACTTC. Protein: CAWSRNGRAYEQYF. The whole variable domain, remainder taken from reference TRBV30 and TRBJ2-7, is SQTIHQWPATLVQPVGSPLSLECTVEGTSNPNLYWYRQAAGRGLQLLFYSVGIGQISSEVPQNLSASRPQDRQFILSSKKLLLSDSGFYLCAWSRNGRAYEQYFGPGTRLTVT.